Listed below are T cell receptor beta chains from one sample, sequenced in a study of blood T cell repertoires in COVID-19. Some clones are missing from TCRdb's copy, which holds only in-frame ones; the method was immunoSEQ multiplex PCR. Of under 300,000 clones listed, just over 90% were seen once; the top ten hold over 1.5%. The sample was PBMCs or T cells enriched from blood (not recorded which). The source of these receptors is a young woman who had recovered from COVID-19. The conserved cysteine and the conserved F or W are not part of the CDR3 here. Fields, in order: V gene, CDR3 length, clone size, CDR3 protein. Clone size is given for some rows only: seen once, a few or many times, or a class if the clone is expanded.

>TRBV6-2/TRBV6-3|14|-
ASSRDTGRGQLPLH
>TRBV18|12|once
ASSPARGTDTQY
>TRBV19|12|few
ASSISASGNEQY
>TRBV7-8|12|-
ASSLGDRVYGYT
>TRBV5-6|14|-
ASSPDTRASYNEQF
>TRBV5-6|15|few
ASSLRVGTEYNSPLH
>TRBV27|14|-
ASSLSGTSGFYEQY
>TRBV10-3|10|-
AISVAGNTIY
>TRBV9|13|-
ASSVERGKTRAQY
>TRBV10-3|13|few
AIRPGQGHSGELF
>TRBV9|15|once
ASSVVGWTGDADTQY
>TRBV5-4|13|-
ASSLVGTEDYEQY
>TRBV6-5|11|-
ASSYNRGTEAF
>TRBV5-4|13|-
ASSLAGTNTGELF
>TRBV2|10|-
ASSERSYEQY
>TRBV7-8|14|-
ASSPRQPNGNQPQH
>TRBV7-2|14|-
ASSLAPGQLNTEAF
>TRBV7-9|10|-
ASSQTSTEAF
>TRBV9|13|-
ASTESGQGVWSYT
>TRBV24-1|11|-
ATSGTGSYEQY
>TRBV11-3|12|-
ASSNRDNLEKLF
>TRBV29-1|11|-
SVIPQGAGTQY
>TRBV11-2|14|-
ASRPFLRQAGTEAF
>TRBV7-6|12|-
ASSSGQRVYEQY
>TRBV4-2|16|-
ASSQGTGQIFSNQPQH
>TRBV7-9|15|-
ASSPGTGGNPQETQY
>TRBV27|12|-
ASSLSGGGTEAF
>TRBV18|13|-
ASSPSPGTGQPQH
>TRBV5-1|13|-
ASSEGQPSGNTIY
>TRBV18|14|-
ASSPRGRVPQETQY
>TRBV7-9|16|-
ASSLWWTSWGAQETQY
>TRBV3-1/TRBV3-2|14|-
ASSFQGAQLAGELF
>TRBV5-5|14|-
ASSLFDIGARSPLH
>TRBV7-9|12|-
ASSSRDRGYGYT
>TRBV9|12|-
ASSPAGTGNTIY
>TRBV4-3|14|-
ASSRQYGGGTDTQY
>TRBV7-3|14|-
ASSPTGASGRDTQY
>TRBV11-3|10|-
ASSLYKGELF
>TRBV20-1|12|-
SASRGNSNQPQH
>TRBV13|13|-
ASSHHARANYGYT